Presented here are 12 T cell receptor beta chains from one specimen sequenced in a study of radiation and T cells in renal cell carcinoma. TCRdb's table, derived via immunoSEQ multiplex PCR, lists solely in-frame clones and lacks some. The sample consists of approximately 90,000 clones, around four fifths of them appearing once. Stated time point: blood 4 weeks post-SBRT, at nephrectomy. This sample's treatment: 15 Gy SBRT to primary tumor, nephrectomy 4 weeks later. Sequencing used blood, obtained from a patient whose treatment included radiotherapy and nephrectomy. Receptors originate from a man over 45 with renal cell carcinoma.

The chain recombines TRBV30 with TRBJ2-5; D not resolved. The CDR3 runs 13 residues. V was pared by 4 bases and J by 5 bases, with 14 bases between. CDR1 is GTSNPN, CDR2 SVGIG, per germline (reference sequence). CDR3 loop: CAWIPKAGETQYF. The CDR3 nucleotides are TGTGCCTGGATCCCCAAGGCTGGGGAGACCCAGTACTTC.

This sequence joins TRBV4-2 and TRBJ2-6; D is uncertain. Germline V gene data show CDR1 as LGHNA and CDR2 as YNFKEQ. The CDR3 runs 16 residues. V was pared by 3 bases and J by 4 bases, with 13 bases between. CDR3 DNA: TGTGCCAGCAGCCAGGCAAGCACTCTGGGGGCCAACGTCCTGACTTTC. It codes for CASSQASTLGANVLTF.

The chain couples TRBV10-3 to TRBJ1-2, with D possibly being TRBD1 (5 bases). V was cut by 5 bases and J by 1 base, with 11 bases left in between. The CDR3 has 14 residues. CDR1 ENHRY and CDR2 SYGVKD come from the germline V gene. The chain's CDR3 is CAISPTGGNYGYTF. The CDR3, as DNA: TGTGCCATCAGTCCCACCGGGGGTAACTATGGCTACACCTTC.

The chain employs TRBV7-9 and TRBJ2-6; D gene uncertain. The V end was cut by 5 bases, the J end by 0 bases, with 5 bases between. Per germline, CDR1 SEHNR and CDR2 FQNEAQ (reference sequence). The CDR3 has 14 residues. This CDR3 is CASSPLSGANVLTF. The CDR3 nucleotides are TGTGCCAGCAGCCCTCTCTCTGGGGCCAACGTCCTGACTTTC.

The CDR3 here is CASSLVGALATEAFF. The CDR3 DNA follows: TGCGCCAGCAGCTTGGTAGGGGCGCTGGCTACTGAAGCTTTCTTT. V is TRBV5-1 and J is TRBJ1-1; D is perhaps TRBD1 (5 bases). The CDR3 sequence is 15 residues long. Per germline, CDR1 SGHRS and CDR2 YFSETQ. Trimming shortened V by 0 bases and J by 5 bases, and 14 bases separated the two germline ends.

This chain links TRBV27 with TRBJ2-7, with a possible D match to TRBD2 (6 bases). The germline V gene has CDR1 MNHEY and CDR2 SMNVEV (reference sequence). The V end lost 1 base, the J end lost 5 bases, and 12 bases lay between the germline ends. CDR3 length equals 14 residues. CDR3 in amino acids: CASSLWALAHEQYF. The CDR3 nucleotides read TGTGCCAGCAGTTTATGGGCCCTAGCGCACGAGCAGTACTTC.

This clone was observed a single time. This chain connects TRBV5-1 to TRBJ2-7, with D possibly TRBD2 on 7 matching bases. With 5 bases removed from V and 5 bases from J, the gap between germline ends came to 23 bases. Germline CDR1 SGHRS, CDR2 YFSETQ. The CDR3 runs 16 residues. CDR3 sequence (DNA): TGCGCCAGCAGGGCCAGGGGAGGGCTAGCGCCCGACGAGCAGTACTTC. Translation gives CASRARGGLAPDEQYF.

The J gene is TRBJ2-7, the V gene TRBV7-9; 9 nucleotides agree with TRBD2. The V gene's germline CDR1 is SEHNR and CDR2 FQNEAQ (reference sequence). CDR3 length: 14 residues. With V trimmed by 3 bases and J by 2 bases, 2 bases remained unmatched. CDR3 nucleotides: TGTGCCAGCAGCTTTGGCGGGAGGGCCTACGAGCAGTACTTC. The encoded protein is CASSFGGRAYEQYF.

The rearrangement joins TRBV30 to TRBJ2-5; 10 bases line up with TRBD2. The CDR3 consists of 13 residues. Trimming removed 1 base from V and 4 bases from J; junction bases left unmatched: 0. The germline gives CDR1 GTSNPN, CDR2 SVGIG (reference sequence). For the CDR3, the DNA is TGTGCCTGGAGTGGGACTAGCGGAGAGACCCAGTACTTC. Translated: CAWSGTSGETQYF. Complete variable domain (other parts from reference TRBV30 and TRBJ2-5): SQTIHQWPATLVQPVGSPLSLECTVEGTSNPNLYWYRQAAGRGLQLLFYSVGIGQISSEVPQNLSASRPQDRQFILSSKKLLLSDSGFYLCAWSGTSGETQYFGPGTRLLVL.

V and J are TRBV2 and TRBJ2-7; D uncertain. Trimming left V 5 bases short and J 2 bases short, with 4 bases between. The CDR3 spans 11 residues. In germline, CDR1 is SNHLY, CDR2 FYNNEI. The CDR3 DNA follows: TGTGCCAGCAGTTTCGCCTACGAGCAGTACTTC. Amino acids: CASSFAYEQYF.

This rearrangement joins TRBV2 to TRBJ2-5; the D is unclear. This CDR3 contains 14 residues. Deletions cut 1 base from V and 4 bases from J, with 10 bases between. Germline CDR1 SNHLY, CDR2 FYNNEI. The CDR3 is CASSEVSAGETQYF. CDR3 nucleotide sequence: TGTGCCAGCAGTGAAGTCAGTGCAGGAGAGACCCAGTACTTC.

This rearrangement joins TRBV30 to TRBJ2-2, with D unresolved. With 0 bases removed from V and 6 bases from J, the gap between germline ends came to 5 bases. CDR1 GTSNPN and CDR2 SVGIG come from the germline V gene (reference sequence). This CDR3 has 12 amino acids. The CDR3 DNA follows: TGTGCCTGGAGTGTCTTAGCCGGGGAGCTGTTTTTT. Its protein product is CAWSVLAGELFF.